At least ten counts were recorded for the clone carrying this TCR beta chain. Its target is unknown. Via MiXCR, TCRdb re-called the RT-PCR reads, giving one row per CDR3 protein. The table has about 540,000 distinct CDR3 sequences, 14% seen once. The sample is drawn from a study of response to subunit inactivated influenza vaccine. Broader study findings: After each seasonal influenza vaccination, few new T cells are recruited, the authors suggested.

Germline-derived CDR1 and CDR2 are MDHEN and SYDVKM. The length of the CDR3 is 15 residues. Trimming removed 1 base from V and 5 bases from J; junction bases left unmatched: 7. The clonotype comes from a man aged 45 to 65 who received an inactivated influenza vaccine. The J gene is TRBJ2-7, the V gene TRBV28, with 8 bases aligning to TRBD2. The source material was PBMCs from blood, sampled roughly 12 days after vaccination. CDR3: CASSLSSGSWNEQYF. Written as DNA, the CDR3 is TGTGCCAGCAGTTTATCCAGCGGGAGTTGGAACGAGCAGTACTTC.